The T cell receptor beta chain under discussion was sequenced for a study of beta chain features in type 1 diabetes. This clone was seen a handful of times. Antigen unknown. Isolated RNA was reverse transcribed in full, so expressed TCRB transcripts were sequenced. Read counts averaged around 3.9 million for samples of naive, central memory and regulatory T cells. Method: immunoSEQ multiplex PCR; TCRdb's copy keeps in-frame clones and lacks some. The sample consists of under 400,000 clones, 14% of them appearing once. Study conclusions and caveats: Insertions at VDJ junctions were less frequent in type 1 diabetes patients. These patients also deleted more nucleotides at the same junctions.

This receptor was identified in a man aged 25-45 years in good health. The sample consisted of central memory CD4+ T cells from blood.

The CDR3 coding sequence is TGTGCCAGCAGCGGGGCGGCCGGGTATGGCTACACCTTC. Its translation is CASSGAAGYGYTF. V gene TRBV27 combines with J gene TRBJ1-2; tentative D call: TRBD1 (5 bases). The CDR3 length is 13 residues. Trimming stripped 6 bases from V and 5 bases from J, with 13 bases between. Germline-derived CDR1 and CDR2 are MNHEY and SMNVEV (reference sequence).